Below, 9 T cell receptor beta chains from the same sample are listed, as sequenced in a study of blood T cell repertoires in COVID-19. The method was immunoSEQ multiplex PCR; TCRdb's version includes in-frame clones alone and lacks a portion of them. The sample carries roughly 100,000 clones, 84% recorded once. Sequences were obtained from peripheral blood. Source of these receptors: a human donor in a cohort sampled during active or convalescent COVID-19.

The chain has TRBV7-2 and TRBJ1-2, with D unresolved. CDR1 and CDR2 from the germline V gene are SGHTA and FQGNSA. The CDR3 has 15 amino acids. With 5 bases removed from V and 3 bases from J, the gap between germline ends came to 16 bases. The CDR3 here is CASSPGQAGYYGYTF. DNA for the CDR3: TGTGCCAGCAGCCCAGGCCAGGCAGGATACTATGGCTACACCTTC.

The chain uses TRBV19 and TRBJ1-1; maybe TRBD1 (5 bases). The CDR3 is 13 residues long. The V end lost 8 bases, the J end lost 2 bases, and 12 bases lay between the germline ends. In germline, CDR1 is LNHDA, CDR2 SQIVND (reference sequence). The CDR3 sequence: CASSRRVNTEAFF. CDR3 DNA sequence: TGTGCCAGTTCCCGCAGGGTAAACACTGAAGCTTTCTTT.

The chain joins TRBV11-3 to TRBJ2-1; TRBD2 agrees at 11 bases. Trimming took 4 bases from V and 8 from J; bases not matched to a gene: 10. Germline V lookup: CDR1 SGHNT, CDR2 YENEEA. This CDR3 is built from 16 residues. The CDR3 spells CASSSRGSGGVYEQFF. The CDR3 nucleotides are TGTGCCAGCAGCTCCCGGGGTAGCGGGGGGGTCTATGAGCAGTTCTTC.

The chain links TRBV3-1 (or the pseudogene TRBV3-2) to TRBJ2-7; D call uncertain. Germline assignment: CDR1 LGHDT and CDR2 YNNKEL (reference sequence). The CDR3 runs 12 residues. Between the trimmed V and J ends, which lost 4 bases and 1 base, there was a span of 5 bases. In nucleotides, the CDR3 is TGTGCCAGCAGCCTTTATTCCTACGAGCAGTACTTC. Translation: CASSLYSYEQYF.

The chain employs TRBV4-1 and TRBJ2-1; TRBD2 matches at 7 bases. The germline V gene has CDR1 MGHRA and CDR2 YSYEKL. The CDR3 has 14 residues. J gave up 7 bases and V 10 bases, and 13 bases lay outside the gene matches. As DNA, the CDR3 is TGCGCCATACCGGGAGGCAGGGCGCGGAATGAGCAGTTCTTC. Translating gives CAIPGGRARNEQFF.

The J gene is TRBJ1-1, the V gene TRBV6-5; D is undetermined. In germline, CDR1 is MNHEY, CDR2 SVGAGI. The CDR3 sequence is 11 residues long. V was trimmed by 8 bases and J by 5 bases, leaving 9 bases between them. This CDR3 is CASHGGTEAFF. CDR3 in DNA: TGTGCCAGCCACGGTGGTACTGAAGCTTTCTTT.

The J gene is TRBJ2-5, the V gene TRBV7-9; D call uncertain. Germline loops: CDR1 SEHNR, CDR2 FQNEAQ (reference sequence). V was clipped by 5 bases and J by 5 bases, with 6 bases between them. This CDR3 spans 11 amino acids. CDR3 nucleotides: TGTGCCAGCAGCACCGGGGAGACCCAGTACTTC. Its protein product is CASSTGETQYF.

The chain joins TRBV27 to TRBJ2-5, with 7 bases that match TRBD1. The CDR3 spans 14 residues. Germline CDR1 is MNHEY and CDR2 is SMNVEV (reference sequence). V lost 5 bases, J lost 2 bases, and 5 bases stayed unmatched. The CDR3 region is CASSAWGQQETQYF. The CDR3 DNA is TGTGCCAGCAGTGCCTGGGGACAGCAAGAGACCCAGTACTTC.

The chain employs TRBV6-4 and TRBJ2-1; D is ambiguous. Germline V gene lookup returns CDR1 MRHNA and CDR2 SNTAGT. The V end was cut by 5 bases, the J end by 0 bases, with 11 bases between. The CDR3 is 15 amino acids. In DNA form, the CDR3 reads TGTGCCAGCAGTAGATGGGCAAACTCCTACAATGAGCAGTTCTTC. This encodes CASSRWANSYNEQFF.